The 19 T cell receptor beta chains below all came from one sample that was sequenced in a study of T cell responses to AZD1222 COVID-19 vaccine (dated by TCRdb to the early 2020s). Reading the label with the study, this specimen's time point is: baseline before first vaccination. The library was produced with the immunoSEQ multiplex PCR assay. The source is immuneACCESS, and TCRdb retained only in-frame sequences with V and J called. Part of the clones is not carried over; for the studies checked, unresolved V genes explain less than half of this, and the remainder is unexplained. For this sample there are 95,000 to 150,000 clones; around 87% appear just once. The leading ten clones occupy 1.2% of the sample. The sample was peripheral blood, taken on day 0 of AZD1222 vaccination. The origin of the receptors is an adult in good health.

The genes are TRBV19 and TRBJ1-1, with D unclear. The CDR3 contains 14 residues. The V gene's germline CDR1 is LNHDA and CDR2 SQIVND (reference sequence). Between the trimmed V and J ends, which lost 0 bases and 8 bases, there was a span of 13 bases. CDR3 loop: CASSIDLGGLEAFF. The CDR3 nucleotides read TGTGCCAGTAGTATAGATCTGGGTGGACTCGAAGCTTTCTTT.

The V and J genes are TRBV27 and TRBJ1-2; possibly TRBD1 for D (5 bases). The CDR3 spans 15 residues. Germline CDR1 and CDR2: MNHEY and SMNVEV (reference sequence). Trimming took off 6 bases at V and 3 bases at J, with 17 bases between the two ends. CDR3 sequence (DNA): TGTGCCAGCAGCCCATTGACCCAGGGTTACTATGGCTACACCTTC. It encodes CASSPLTQGYYGYTF.

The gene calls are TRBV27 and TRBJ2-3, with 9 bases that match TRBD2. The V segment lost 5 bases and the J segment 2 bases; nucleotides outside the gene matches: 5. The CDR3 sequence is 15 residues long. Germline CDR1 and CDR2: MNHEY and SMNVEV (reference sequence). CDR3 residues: CASSMLAGTTDTQYF. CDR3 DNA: TGTGCCAGCAGTATGCTAGCGGGGACCACAGATACGCAGTATTTT.

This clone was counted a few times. The CDR3: CASTPFTGEGYTF. The CDR3 DNA reads as TGTGCCAGCACCCCCTTCACAGGGGAGGGCTACACCTTC. The rearrangement links TRBV5-4 to TRBJ1-2; 7 bases map to TRBD1. The V and J ends lost 6 bases and 8 bases, in that order; junction bases with no gene match: 10. The CDR3 sequence is 13 residues long. CDR1 and CDR2 from the germline V gene are SGHNT and YYREEE (reference sequence).

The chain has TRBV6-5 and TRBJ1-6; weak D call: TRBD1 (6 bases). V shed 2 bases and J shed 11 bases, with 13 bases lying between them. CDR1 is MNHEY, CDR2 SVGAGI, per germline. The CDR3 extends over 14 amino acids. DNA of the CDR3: TGTGCCAGCAGTTACGGGCAGGGGAGGCCACCCCTCCACTTT. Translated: CASSYGQGRPPLHF.

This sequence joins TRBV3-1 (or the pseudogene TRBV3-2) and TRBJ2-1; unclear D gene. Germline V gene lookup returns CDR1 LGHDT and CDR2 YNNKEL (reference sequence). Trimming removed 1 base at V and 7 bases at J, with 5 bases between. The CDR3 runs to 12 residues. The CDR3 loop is CASSQVLNEQFF. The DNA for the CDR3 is TGTGCCAGCAGCCAAGTTCTTAATGAGCAGTTCTTC.

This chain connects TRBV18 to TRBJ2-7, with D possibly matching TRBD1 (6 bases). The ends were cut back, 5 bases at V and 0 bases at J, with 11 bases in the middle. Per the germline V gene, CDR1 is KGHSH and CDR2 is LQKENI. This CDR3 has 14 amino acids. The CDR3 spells CASSARQVSYEQYF. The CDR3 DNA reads TGTGCCAGCTCAGCACGACAGGTCTCCTACGAGCAGTACTTC.

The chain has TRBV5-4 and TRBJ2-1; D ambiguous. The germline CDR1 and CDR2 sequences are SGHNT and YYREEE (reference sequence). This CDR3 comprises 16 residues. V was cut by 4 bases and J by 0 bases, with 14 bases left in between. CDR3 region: CASSPELQSSYNEQFF. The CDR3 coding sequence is TGTGCCAGCAGCCCTGAGTTACAAAGCTCCTACAATGAGCAGTTCTTC.

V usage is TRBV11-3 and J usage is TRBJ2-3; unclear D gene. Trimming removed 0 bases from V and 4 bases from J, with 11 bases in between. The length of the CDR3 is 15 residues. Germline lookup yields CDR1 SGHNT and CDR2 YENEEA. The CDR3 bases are TGTGCCAGCAGCTTAGATCGCGGTCTGGCAGATACGCAGTATTTT. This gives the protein CASSLDRGLADTQYF.

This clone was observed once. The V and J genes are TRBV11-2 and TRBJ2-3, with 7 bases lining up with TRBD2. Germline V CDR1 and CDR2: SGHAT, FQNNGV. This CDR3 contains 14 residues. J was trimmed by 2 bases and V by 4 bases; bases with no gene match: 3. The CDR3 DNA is TGTGCCAGCAGCTGGGCGGGGGACACAGATACGCAGTATTTT. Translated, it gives CASSWAGDTDTQYF. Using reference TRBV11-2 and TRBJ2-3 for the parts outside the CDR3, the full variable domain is EAGVAQSPRYKIIEKRQSVAFWCNPISGHATLYWYQQILGQGPKLLIQFQNNGVVDDSQLPKDRFSAERLKGVDSTLKIQPAKLEDSAVYLCASSWAGDTDTQYFGPGTRLTVL.

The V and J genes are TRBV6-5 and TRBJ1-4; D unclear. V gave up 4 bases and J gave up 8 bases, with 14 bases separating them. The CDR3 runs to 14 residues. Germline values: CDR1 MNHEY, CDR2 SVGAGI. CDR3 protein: CASSFRETHEKLFF. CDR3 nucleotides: TGTGCCAGCAGTTTCAGAGAGACGCACGAAAAACTGTTTTTT.

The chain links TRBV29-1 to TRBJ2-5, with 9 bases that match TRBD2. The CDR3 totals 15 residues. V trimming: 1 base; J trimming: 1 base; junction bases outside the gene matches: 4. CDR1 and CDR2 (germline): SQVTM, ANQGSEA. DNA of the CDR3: TGCAGCGTTGAAGGCCTAGCGGGGACCCAAGAGACCCAGTACTTC. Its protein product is CSVEGLAGTQETQYF.

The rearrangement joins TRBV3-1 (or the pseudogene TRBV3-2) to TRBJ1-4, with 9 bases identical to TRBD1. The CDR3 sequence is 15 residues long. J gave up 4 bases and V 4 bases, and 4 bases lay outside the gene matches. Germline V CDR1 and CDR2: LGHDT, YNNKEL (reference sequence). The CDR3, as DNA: TGTGCCAGCAGCCCCCGGACAGGGGTTAATGAAAAACTGTTTTTT. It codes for CASSPRTGVNEKLFF.

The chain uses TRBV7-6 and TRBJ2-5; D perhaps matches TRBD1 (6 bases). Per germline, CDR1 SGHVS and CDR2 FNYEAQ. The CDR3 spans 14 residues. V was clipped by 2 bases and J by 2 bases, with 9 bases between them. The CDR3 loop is CASSLTRGQETQYF. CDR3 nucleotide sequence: TGTGCCAGCAGCTTAACCAGGGGACAAGAGACCCAGTACTTC.

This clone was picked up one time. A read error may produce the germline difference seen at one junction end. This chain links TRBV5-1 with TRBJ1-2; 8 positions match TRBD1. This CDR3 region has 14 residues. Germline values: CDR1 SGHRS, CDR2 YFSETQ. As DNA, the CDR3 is TGCGCCAGCAGCTCCTCGGGACAGGATTATGGGCTACTCTTC. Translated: CASSSSGQDYGLLF.

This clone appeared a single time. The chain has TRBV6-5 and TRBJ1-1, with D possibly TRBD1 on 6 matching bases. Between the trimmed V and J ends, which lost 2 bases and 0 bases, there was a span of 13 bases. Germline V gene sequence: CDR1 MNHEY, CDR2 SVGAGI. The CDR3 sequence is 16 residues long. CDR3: CASSYDRPRLNTEAFF. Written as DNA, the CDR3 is TGTGCCAGCAGTTACGACAGGCCCCGGTTGAACACTGAAGCTTTCTTT.

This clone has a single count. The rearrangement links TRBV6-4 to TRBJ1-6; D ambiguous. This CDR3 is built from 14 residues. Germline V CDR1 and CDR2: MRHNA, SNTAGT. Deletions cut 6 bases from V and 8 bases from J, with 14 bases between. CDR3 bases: TGTGCCAGCAGCTCGGACGGAATGGATTCACCCCTCCACTTT. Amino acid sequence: CASSSDGMDSPLHF.

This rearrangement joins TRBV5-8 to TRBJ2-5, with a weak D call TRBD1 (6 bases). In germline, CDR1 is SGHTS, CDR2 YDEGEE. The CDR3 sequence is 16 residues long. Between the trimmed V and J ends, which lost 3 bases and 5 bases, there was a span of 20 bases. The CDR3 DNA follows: TGTGCCAGCAGCTCCTTCCGGACAGCTGGGGAGGAGACCCAGTACTTC. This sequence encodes CASSSFRTAGEETQYF.

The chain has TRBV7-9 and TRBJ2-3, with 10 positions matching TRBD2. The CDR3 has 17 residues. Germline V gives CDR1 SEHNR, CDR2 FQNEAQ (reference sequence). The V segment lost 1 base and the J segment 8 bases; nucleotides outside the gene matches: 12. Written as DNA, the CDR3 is TGTGCCAGCAGCTTAGTTATGGCTAGCGGGGGACCCCCTACGCAGTATTTT. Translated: CASSLVMASGGPPTQYF.